The entry that follows covers one T cell receptor beta chain sequence. Participant age was roughly 18 to 100 years, and participants resided in roughly 25 US areas. Recovered participants had two consecutive negative NP/OP PCR tests, healthcare professional clearance, or symptom resolution. Between the trimmed V and J ends, which lost 4 bases and 4 bases, there was a span of 6 bases. CDR3 size: 12 residues. Germline CDR1 KGHDR, CDR2 SFDVKD. Original handling: It was from reference gene primer amplification that nucleated cell counts were estimated. Sequencing used immunoSEQ multiplex PCR; TCRdb keeps in-frame clones, though not all of them. V and J calls and clone size are copied from that table; D and trimming were computed from the DNA. The sample has hundreds of thousands of clones; 85% to 90% are singletons. This record belongs to a study of blood T cell repertoires in COVID-19. Study-level background: Italy, Spain and the United States were the sources of the convalescent and acute COVID-19 samples.

This sequence joins TRBV24-1 and TRBJ1-2; D not certain. Sequenced sample: PBMCs or T cells enriched from blood (not recorded which). The origin of this receptor is a woman in her 30s who had recovered from COVID-19. The CDR3 nucleotides read TGTGCCACCAGTGAGGGCGTCTATGGCTACACCTTC. The encoded protein is CATSEGVYGYTF.